The 25 T cell receptor beta chains below were found in one sample sequenced in a study of response to subunit inactivated influenza vaccine. TCRdb independently ran MiXCR on the RT-PCR reads; one entry per CDR3 protein. This sample yields a few hundred thousand distinct CDR3 sequences, of which 12% to 15% are seen a single time; 11% belongs to the top ten. This material consisted of PBMCs from blood, taken 11 to 12 days after vaccination. These receptors originate from a man aged 50-59 years who received an inactivated influenza vaccine.

This clonotype was seen only a few times. The chain links TRBV12-3 or TRBV12-4 to TRBJ2-5; 7 bases map to TRBD2. The CDR3 sequence is 17 residues long. The J segment lost 1 base and the V segment lost 0 bases, leaving 8 bases of the junction unmatched. In DNA form, the CDR3 reads TGTGCCAGCAGTTTAGCGATCAGGGCGGGAGCCCAAGAGACCCAGTACTTC. Protein product: CASSLAIRAGAQETQYF.

Many counts were recorded for this clonotype. This sequence joins TRBV12-3 or TRBV12-4 and TRBJ2-3; TRBD2 is a possible D gene (5 bases). The CDR3 has 17 residues. V was clipped by 4 bases and J by 0 bases, with 17 bases between them. The CDR3: CASSSLGAGLSTDTQYF. The CDR3 nucleotides read TGTGCCAGCAGTTCCCTAGGTGCGGGCCTTAGCACAGATACGCAGTATTTT.

The V call is TRBV7-7, the J call TRBJ2-5, with 7 bases aligning to TRBD1. Germline V CDR1 and CDR2: SSHAT, FNYEAQ (reference sequence). J was trimmed by 3 bases and V by 5 bases; bases with no gene match: 9. The CDR3 is 15 amino acids. The CDR3 DNA reads as TGTGCCAGCAGCCGGACCACCGGGACAGAAGAGACCCAGTACTTC. It encodes CASSRTTGTEETQYF.

This chain links TRBV27 with TRBJ2-6, with 7 bases aligning to TRBD1. The CDR3 sequence is 17 residues long. Trimming took 1 base from V and 0 from J; bases not matched to a gene: 3. Germline V gives CDR1 MNHEY, CDR2 SMNVEV (reference sequence). The DNA for the CDR3 is TGTGCCAGCAGTTTATGGGGACAGAGCTCTGGGGCCAACGTCCTGACTTTC. As protein: CASSLWGQSSGANVLTF.

The V and J genes are TRBV12-3 or TRBV12-4 and TRBJ2-3; D call uncertain. CDR3 size: 16 residues. The germline V and J ends were trimmed by 5 bases and 0 bases, with 15 bases remaining between them. The CDR3 coding sequence is TGTGCCAGCAGTCCCCGACTCAGTTCTAGCACAGATACGCAGTATTTT. It specifies CASSPRLSSSTDTQYF.

The sample holds many counts of this clonotype. This chain uses TRBV18 with TRBJ1-5; possible D gene TRBD1, 6 bases. This CDR3 is 13 amino acids long. Trimming cost V 5 bases and J 7 bases, with 12 bases left between them. CDR1 is KGHSH and CDR2 is LQKENI in the germline V gene. CDR3 amino acids: CASSTGSEQPQHF. DNA of the CDR3: TGTGCCAGCTCAACAGGGTCGGAGCAGCCCCAGCATTTT.

The V call is TRBV7-2, the J call TRBJ1-1; D possibly corresponds to TRBD1 (6 bases). This CDR3 has 15 amino acids. Per the germline V gene, CDR1 is SGHTA and CDR2 is FQGNSA. Trimming removed 2 bases at V and 5 bases at J, with 15 bases between. The CDR3 DNA follows: TGTGCCAGCAGCTTAAATGGGGGGCAGGGAACTGAAGCTTTCTTT. Translated: CASSLNGGQGTEAFF.

The chain combines TRBV20-1 with TRBJ2-3, with 7 bases lining up with TRBD2. The CDR3 has 14 residues. Germline V gene data show CDR1 as DFQATT and CDR2 as SNEGSKA (reference sequence). V shed 5 bases, J shed 4 bases, and the junction held 9 bases outside the gene matches. The CDR3 here is CSAGRTSNPDTQYF. In DNA, the CDR3 is TGCAGTGCTGGTAGGACTAGTAATCCAGATACGCAGTATTTT.

This clonotype was seen a handful of times. The J gene is TRBJ2-5, the V gene TRBV15; 12 positions agree with TRBD2. Germline lookup yields CDR1 LNHNV and CDR2 YYDKDF (reference sequence). Losses at the gene ends were 4 bases for V and 1 base for J; bases not matched to a gene: 7. This CDR3 region has 17 residues. The CDR3 DNA sequence: TGTGCCACCAGCATCGGACTAGCGGGATCACCCCAAGAGACCCAGTACTTC. Translation gives CATSIGLAGSPQETQYF.

This clonotype was observed a few times. In DNA form, the CDR3 reads TGTGCCAGCAGCGCGTCCTCTCGGGGCACCTACAATGAGCAGTTCTTC. Amino acid sequence: CASSASSRGTYNEQFF. The chain links TRBV7-8 to TRBJ2-1; D assignment may be TRBD1 or TRBD2 (5 bases each). The V end was cut by 5 bases, the J end by 2 bases, with 16 bases between. The CDR3 totals 16 residues. Germline V gene data show CDR1 as SGHVS and CDR2 as FQNEAQ. The full variable domain, with the rest looked up from reference TRBV7-8 and TRBJ2-1, is GAGVSQSPRYKVAKRGQDVALRCDPISGHVSLFWYQQALGQGPEFLTYFQNEAQLDKSGLPSDRFFAERPEGSVSTLKIQRTQQEDSAVYLCASSASSRGTYNEQFFGPGTRLTVL.

V and J are TRBV6-2 or TRBV6-3 and TRBJ2-5; 8 bases align to TRBD1. The germline CDR1 and CDR2 sequences are MNHEY and SVGEGT. V shed 6 bases, J shed 4 bases, and the junction held 10 bases outside the gene matches. The CDR3 has 15 amino acids. The CDR3 region has the DNA TGTGCCAGCAGCATTCATGACAGGGGAGGAGAGACCCAGTACTTC. Its translation: CASSIHDRGGETQYF.

This clonotype was recorded a few times. The chain recombines TRBV29-1 with TRBJ2-5; D is uncertain. From germline, CDR1 is SQVTM and CDR2 ANQGSEA. CDR3 length: 13 residues. The ends were cut back, 3 bases at V and 5 bases at J, with 13 bases in the middle. CDR3 bases: TGCAGCGTTGATAGGGCTACAGCGGAGACCCAGTACTTC. Its protein is CSVDRATAETQYF.

This clonotype was seen only a few times. This chain connects TRBV7-9 to TRBJ2-1, with 9 bases fitting TRBD2. The V gene's germline CDR1 is SEHNR and CDR2 FQNEAQ (reference sequence). There are 14 residues in the CDR3. Trimming cost V 4 bases and J 9 bases; bases outside gene matches: 7. DNA of the CDR3: TGTGCCAGCAGCTCAGGGGGACTAGCTGCTGAGCAGTTCTTC. Its protein is CASSSGGLAAEQFF.

The rearrangement uses TRBV27 and TRBJ2-5; D possibly corresponds to TRBD1 (6 bases). The CDR3 is 15 residues long. In germline, CDR1 is MNHEY, CDR2 SMNVEV (reference sequence). V was pared by 6 bases and J by 6 bases, with 20 bases between. CDR3 in amino acids: CASSPQTGLLKTQYF. DNA of the CDR3: TGTGCCAGCAGCCCGCAGACAGGCCTCTTAAAGACCCAGTACTTC.

A few counts support this clonotype. The chain carries TRBV20-1 and TRBJ2-5, with TRBD2 identical over 8 bases. The CDR3 length is 15 residues. Germline-derived CDR1 and CDR2 are DFQATT and SNEGSKA (reference sequence). Trimming at V came to 1 base and at J to 5 bases, leaving 9 bases not matched to a gene. The CDR3 here is CSARVGSGMGETQYF. CDR3 sequence (DNA): TGCAGTGCTAGAGTCGGTAGCGGGATGGGTGAGACCCAGTACTTC.

This chain links TRBV5-1 with TRBJ2-6; tentatively, D is TRBD1 or TRBD2 (5 bases each). This CDR3 has 16 residues. Germline CDR1 is SGHRS and CDR2 is YFSETQ. V was clipped by 3 bases and J by 2 bases, with 12 bases between them. CDR3 sequence: CASSWDAGTGANVLTF. The CDR3, as DNA: TGCGCCAGCAGCTGGGACGCCGGGACTGGGGCCAACGTCCTGACTTTC. Full variable domain (rest looked up from reference TRBV5-1 and TRBJ2-6): KAGVTQTPRYLIKTRGQQVTLSCSPISGHRSVSWYQQTPGQGLQFLFEYFSETQRNKGNFPGRFSGRQFSNSRSEMNVSTLELGDSALYLCASSWDAGTGANVLTFGAGSRLTVL.

This clonotype was seen only a few times. The chain couples TRBV4-3 to TRBJ1-1, with D possibly TRBD1 on 5 matching bases. V dropped 1 base and J dropped 1 base, with 16 bases sitting between them. Germline CDR1 reads LGHNA; CDR2 reads YSLEER. CDR3 length: 17 amino acids. The CDR3 region is CASSQVLRMGGNTEAFF. Here the CDR3 DNA reads TGCGCCAGCAGCCAAGTACTCAGGATGGGGGGGAACACTGAAGCTTTCTTT.

The chain combines TRBV3-1 with TRBJ2-5, with TRBD2 matching 7 bases. The ends lost 2 bases at V and 1 base at J; junction bases unmatched: 4. From germline, CDR1 is LGHDT and CDR2 YNNKEL (reference sequence). CDR3 length: 15 amino acids. CDR3 residues: CASSQRRGFQETQYF. The DNA for the CDR3 is TGTGCCAGCAGCCAAAGGCGGGGGTTCCAAGAGACCCAGTACTTC.

This chain connects TRBV12-3 or TRBV12-4 to TRBJ2-5; 13 bases map to TRBD2. Germline trimming cut 0 bases from V and 8 bases from J; bases unmatched to any gene: 3. CDR3 length: 15 amino acids. This CDR3 reads CASSLARTSGGTQYF. CDR3 nucleotides: TGTGCCAGCAGTTTAGCGCGGACTAGCGGGGGAACCCAGTACTTC.

This clonotype was detected only a few times. The genes are TRBV10-3 and TRBJ1-1; 10 nucleotides match TRBD1. The ends lost 7 bases at V and 3 bases at J; junction bases unmatched: 14. The CDR3 is 17 amino acids. The germline gives CDR1 ENHRY, CDR2 SYGVKD. CDR3 sequence (DNA): TGTGCCATCACCTCTTTTTGGACAGGGGGATTGGACACTGAAGCTTTCTTT. It specifies CAITSFWTGGLDTEAFF.

The CDR3 region has the DNA TGTGCCATCAGTGAGACAGGGGGGAAGCAGCCCCAGCATTTT. This codes for CAISETGGKQPQHF. V gene TRBV10-3 combines with J gene TRBJ1-5, with TRBD1 matching 8 bases. The V gene's germline CDR1 is ENHRY and CDR2 SYGVKD. The V segment lost 2 bases and the J segment 7 bases; nucleotides outside the gene matches: 4. This CDR3 has 14 residues.

This chain uses TRBV7-2 with TRBJ1-6; 8 positions agree with TRBD1. From germline, CDR1 is SGHTA and CDR2 FQGNSA. This CDR3 is built from 16 residues. V dropped 2 bases and J dropped 3; count of bases not matched to a gene: 3. CDR3 region: CASSLLGQGYNSPLHF. The DNA of the CDR3 is TGTGCCAGCAGCTTACTAGGACAGGGCTATAATTCACCCCTCCACTTT. Full variable domain (rest looked up from reference TRBV7-2 and TRBJ1-6): GAGVSQSPSNKVTEKGKDVELRCDPISGHTALYWYRQSLGQGLEFLIYFQGNSAPDKSGLPSDRFSAERTGGSVSTLTIQRTQQEDSAVYLCASSLLGQGYNSPLHFGNGTRLTVT.

The sample holds a few counts of this clonotype. The chain is built from TRBV7-9 and TRBJ2-7; 10 bases agree with TRBD1. The CDR3 has 16 amino acids. Germline CDR1 SEHNR, CDR2 FQNEAQ (reference sequence). J gave up 1 base and V 3 bases, and 6 bases lay outside the gene matches. The CDR3: CASSFNPGQGSYEQYF. The CDR3 region has the DNA TGTGCCAGCAGCTTTAATCCGGGACAGGGGTCCTACGAGCAGTACTTC.

This clonotype came up a few times. The chain is built from TRBV12-3 or TRBV12-4 and TRBJ1-2; unclear D gene. The CDR3 consists of 15 residues. Between the trimmed V and J ends, which lost 7 bases and 4 bases, there was a span of 19 bases. DNA for the CDR3: TGTGCCAGCACCCCTGGTGGCAGTTTAACCTATGGCTACACCTTC. This encodes CASTPGGSLTYGYTF.

This clonotype was detected a few times. The chain couples TRBV7-6 to TRBJ2-6, with TRBD1 as a possible D gene (6 bases). The V end lost 1 base, the J end lost 3 bases, and 7 bases lay between the germline ends. Germline V gene lookup returns CDR1 SGHVS and CDR2 FNYEAQ. CDR3 size: 15 residues. The CDR3 DNA reads TGTGCCAGCAGCTTAGAAGGGGGTGGGGCCAACGTCCTGACTTTC. Residues: CASSLEGGGANVLTF.